The 24 T cell receptor beta chains in this list originate from one sample, sequenced in a study of T cell repertoires in cytomegalovirus infection. Which antigens these TCRs recognize remains unknown. Using its own MiXCR run on the reads, TCRdb lists one record per CDR3 protein. The sample holds about 280,000 distinct CDR3 sequences, around 20% seen once. Source: cultured PBMCs, taken from culture after CMV antigen stimulation. The origin of the receptors is a human donor in good health (CMV status not recorded). Some clones in this sample may be carry-over from other donors' samples.

V is TRBV20-1 and J is TRBJ2-3, with D perhaps given as TRBD1 or TRBD2 (5 bases each). The V gene lost 6 bases and the J gene lost 6 bases, with 13 bases spanning the gap. Per germline, CDR1 DFQATT and CDR2 SNEGSKA (reference sequence). The CDR3 runs to 12 residues. CDR3 sequence (DNA): TGCAGTGCGGTGGGACGCCTCGATACGCAGTATTTT. Residues: CSAVGRLDTQYF.

The chain couples TRBV6-5 to TRBJ2-7; a weak D match, TRBD2 (6 bases). The germline CDR1 and CDR2 sequences are MNHEY and SVGAGI. This CDR3 region has 16 residues. Trimming left V 0 bases short and J 2 bases short, with 14 bases between. CDR3 loop: CASSYSRLASTYEQYF. The CDR3 DNA follows: TGTGCCAGCAGTTACTCGCGGCTAGCGTCGACCTACGAGCAGTACTTC.

This clonotype occurred a few times. The rearrangement uses TRBV5-1 and TRBJ1-2; D gene uncertain. In germline, CDR1 is SGHRS, CDR2 YFSETQ. V shed 3 bases and J shed 7 bases, with 10 bases lying between them. The CDR3 totals 12 residues. The CDR3 loop reads CASSWNGVGYTF. CDR3 nucleotide sequence: TGCGCCAGCAGCTGGAATGGGGTTGGCTACACCTTC.

This clonotype has a handful of counts. The chain carries TRBV19 and TRBJ2-3, with 9 positions matching TRBD2. Germline CDR1 reads LNHDA; CDR2 reads SQIVND (reference sequence). The V gene end was trimmed by 3 bases and the J gene end by 3 bases; junction bases not matched to a gene: 4. This CDR3 is built from 15 residues. Here the CDR3 DNA reads TGTGCCAGTAGTATGGGACTAGCAGAAACAGATACGCAGTATTTT. Translating it yields CASSMGLAETDTQYF. Looking up the rest from reference TRBV19 and TRBJ2-3 gives the full variable domain: DGGITQSPKYLFRKEGQNVTLSCEQNLNHDAMYWYRQDPGQGLRLIYYSQIVNDFQKGDIAEGYSVSREKKESFPLTVTSAQKNPTAFYLCASSMGLAETDTQYFGPGTRLTVL.

The chain couples TRBV6-2 or TRBV6-3 to TRBJ2-2; TRBD2 matches 7 bases. Germline V gene sequence: CDR1 MNHEY, CDR2 SVGEGT. V gave up 1 base and J gave up 4 bases; unmatched junction bases: 6. CDR3 size: 16 residues. CDR3 sequence (DNA): TGTGCCAGCAGTTACTATGGCGGGAGTGGCACCGGGGAGCTGTTTTTT. This codes for CASSYYGGSGTGELFF.

This clonotype appeared many times. The chain's CDR3 is CASSPWGNTEAFF. The CDR3 nucleotides read TGTGCCAGCAGCCCGTGGGGGAACACTGAAGCTTTCTTT. The genes are TRBV7-8 and TRBJ1-1; D gene unclear. This CDR3 contains 13 residues. The ends were cut back, 5 bases at V and 1 base at J, with 8 bases in the middle. Germline V gives CDR1 SGHVS, CDR2 FQNEAQ.

The chain has TRBV5-4 and TRBJ2-1; D is perhaps TRBD2 (6 bases). Germline V gene sequence: CDR1 SGHNT, CDR2 YYREEE (reference sequence). Trimming stripped 0 bases from V and 8 bases from J, with 15 bases between. The CDR3 consists of 15 residues. This chain's CDR3 is CASSLAGGINYEQFF. The DNA for the CDR3 is TGTGCCAGCAGCTTGGCCGGGGGTATTAACTATGAGCAGTTCTTC. Filled out from reference TRBV5-4 and TRBJ2-1, the complete variable domain reads ETGVTQSPTHLIKTRGQQVTLRCSSQSGHNTVSWYQQALGQGPQFIFQYYREEENGRGNFPPRFSGLQFPNYSSELNVNALELDDSALYLCASSLAGGINYEQFFGPGTRLTVL.

The V and J genes are TRBV6-1 and TRBJ2-1; D gene ambiguous. V was pared by 6 bases and J by 8 bases, with 11 bases between. CDR1 is MNHNS and CDR2 is SASEGT in the germline V gene. The CDR3 runs to 12 residues. The CDR3 coding sequence is TGTGCCAGCAGGATCATACACTATGAGCAGTTCTTC. Encoded protein: CASRIIHYEQFF.

The chain couples TRBV18 to TRBJ2-3; 9 positions agree with TRBD1. Per germline, CDR1 KGHSH and CDR2 LQKENI. This CDR3 is built from 15 residues. V gave up 3 bases and J gave up 9 bases; unmatched junction bases: 10. The chain's CDR3 is CASSPGGQGSYTQYF. The CDR3 bases are TGTGCCAGCTCACCGGGCGGACAGGGGAGTTACACGCAGTATTTT.

The genes are TRBV6-2 or TRBV6-3 and TRBJ2-2; the match to TRBD2 covers 9 bases. There are 16 residues in the CDR3. In germline, CDR1 is MNHEY, CDR2 SVGEGT. With V trimmed by 2 bases and J by 5 bases, 6 bases remained unmatched. CDR3 nucleotides: TGTGCCAGCAGTTACGCTAGCGGGATGACGACCGGGGAGCTGTTTTTT. It encodes CASSYASGMTTGELFF.

The V and J genes are TRBV4-1 and TRBJ1-3; TRBD1 matches at 7 bases. CDR1 is MGHRA and CDR2 is YSYEKL in the germline V gene. J gave up 0 bases and V 4 bases, and 6 bases lay outside the gene matches. The CDR3 has 16 residues. CDR3: CASSPSTGSSGNTIYF. The CDR3 region has the DNA TGCGCCAGCAGCCCGTCGACAGGGAGCTCTGGAAACACCATATATTTT.

The genes are TRBV7-9 and TRBJ1-1, with D possibly TRBD1 on 6 matching bases. Per germline, CDR1 SEHNR and CDR2 FQNEAQ (reference sequence). CDR3 length equals 15 residues. The ends were cut back, 1 base at V and 3 bases at J, with 12 bases in the middle. The CDR3 DNA reads as TGTGCCAGCAGCTTAGTTGTGGGGGCGGACACTGAAGCTTTCTTT. Its translation: CASSLVVGADTEAFF. The variable domain in full, completed from reference TRBV7-9 and TRBJ1-1, reads DTGVSQNPRHKITKRGQNVTFRCDPISEHNRLYWYRQTLGQGPEFLTYFQNEAQLEKSRLLSDRFSAERPKGSFSTLEIQRTEQGDSAMYLCASSLVVGADTEAFFGQGTRLTVV.

This clonotype was recorded many times. This sequence joins TRBV7-9 and TRBJ1-2, with D perhaps TRBD1 (5 bases). Germline CDR1 reads SEHNR; CDR2 reads FQNEAQ (reference sequence). The CDR3 spans 16 residues. Deletions cut 5 bases from V and 4 bases from J, with 20 bases between. The CDR3 region is CASSLLETVSLYGYTF. CDR3 in DNA: TGTGCCAGCAGCCTACTTGAGACAGTGAGTCTCTATGGCTACACCTTC.

The chain carries TRBV7-9 and TRBJ2-3; possible D gene TRBD1, 6 bases. There are 16 residues in the CDR3. Trimming removed 5 bases from V and 0 bases from J, with 15 bases in between. CDR1 SEHNR and CDR2 FQNEAQ come from the germline V gene (reference sequence). The CDR3 reads CASSPGQFTSTDTQYF. In nucleotides, the CDR3 is TGTGCCAGCAGCCCAGGACAGTTCACTAGCACAGATACGCAGTATTTT.

The rearrangement joins TRBV5-6 to TRBJ1-2; the match to TRBD1 covers 11 bases. Germline V lookup: CDR1 SGHDT, CDR2 YYEEEE. Trimming at V came to 2 bases and at J to 4 bases, leaving 4 bases not matched to a gene. The CDR3 consists of 15 residues. As DNA, the CDR3 is TGTGCCAGCAGCTTTCCGGGACAGGGGGGCTATGGCTACACCTTC. It translates to CASSFPGQGGYGYTF.

This clonotype was seen only a few times. The chain uses TRBV12-3 or TRBV12-4 and TRBJ1-1; D gene ambiguous. The V gene lost 5 bases and the J gene lost 5 bases, with 9 bases spanning the gap. The CDR3 totals 12 residues. The CDR3 region is CASSAGVTEAFF. As DNA, the CDR3 is TGTGCCAGCAGTGCCGGGGTTACTGAAGCTTTCTTT.

The table lists this clonotype with a few counts. This chain's CDR3 is CASTSIGLAGGTTGELFF. In DNA form, the CDR3 reads TGTGCCAGCACCTCCATCGGACTAGCGGGGGGCACCACCGGGGAGCTGTTTTTT. The V gene is TRBV6-2 or TRBV6-3, the J gene TRBJ2-2; the match to TRBD2 covers 14 bases. Trimming removed 7 bases from V and 4 bases from J; junction bases left unmatched: 11. Germline V gives CDR1 MNHEY, CDR2 SVGEGT. The CDR3 consists of 18 residues.

There are a few counts of this clonotype. The V call is TRBV5-1, the J call TRBJ2-2, with D possibly matching TRBD1 (6 bases). CDR3 length equals 16 residues. In germline, CDR1 is SGHRS, CDR2 YFSETQ. V dropped 4 bases and J dropped 4 bases, with 17 bases sitting between them. The CDR3 sequence is CASSLQGLELTGELFF. CDR3 in DNA: TGCGCCAGCAGCCTGCAGGGGTTGGAGCTCACCGGGGAGCTGTTTTTT.

The chain joins TRBV29-1 to TRBJ1-5; no clear D. With 4 bases removed from V and 4 bases from J, the gap between germline ends came to 8 bases. The CDR3 contains 12 residues. From germline, CDR1 is SQVTM and CDR2 ANQGSEA. DNA for the CDR3: TGCAGCGTTGCGTGGAGGAATCAGCCCCAGCATTTT. This gives the protein CSVAWRNQPQHF.

This clonotype was seen more than once but under ten times. This chain joins TRBV6-6 and TRBJ1-3; D gene unclear. Germline CDR1 reads MNHNY; CDR2 reads SVGAGI (reference sequence). The CDR3 consists of 14 residues. V gave up 6 bases and J gave up 4 bases, with 13 bases separating them. Here the CDR3 DNA reads TGTGCCAGCAGGGATACTGCGTCGGGAAACACCATATATTTT. This translates into CASRDTASGNTIYF.

The chain couples TRBV18 to TRBJ1-1; the D is unclear. Germline CDR1 and CDR2: KGHSH and LQKENI. The CDR3 is 14 amino acids. V lost 1 base and J lost 4, with 10 bases in between. CDR3 residues: CASSPLGEGTEAFF. The CDR3 region has the DNA TGTGCCAGCTCACCACTCGGCGAGGGCACTGAAGCTTTCTTT.

This clonotype was found a few times. The chain combines TRBV7-2 with TRBJ2-5, with D maybe TRBD1 (5 bases). This CDR3 has 14 amino acids. Looked up from germline, CDR1 is SGHTA and CDR2 is FQGNSA. Trimming removed 5 bases from V and 2 bases from J, with 12 bases in between. In nucleotides, the CDR3 is TGTGCCAGCAGCCCGAACGACAGACAAGAGACCCAGTACTTC. It is translated as CASSPNDRQETQYF.

This clonotype came up many times. V and J are TRBV20-1 and TRBJ1-2; possibly TRBD1 for D (6 bases). Per germline, CDR1 DFQATT and CDR2 SNEGSKA (reference sequence). The CDR3 is 14 residues long. Trimming removed 0 bases at V and 5 bases at J, with 13 bases between. CDR3 amino acids: CSARDSRDTYGYTF. DNA of the CDR3: TGCAGTGCTAGAGATTCAAGGGACACTTATGGCTACACCTTC.

This clonotype showed up just a few times. The V gene is TRBV28, the J gene TRBJ1-2; D ambiguous. This CDR3 has 12 amino acids. V shed 2 bases and J shed 5 bases, with 6 bases lying between them. Germline V lookup: CDR1 MDHEN, CDR2 SYDVKM. The CDR3 bases are TGTGCCAGCAGTTTAAAAGGGTATGGCTACACCTTC. As protein: CASSLKGYGYTF.